The entry below describes one T cell receptor beta chain. No antigen is known for it. The sample belongs to a study of OX40 agonist ivuxolimab in advanced cancers. As for the study in general: In this trial design, patients received ivuxolimab intravenously at 0.01 to 10 mg/kg every 2 weeks. Partial responses were recorded for three patients, including one with hepatocellular carcinoma and two with cutaneous melanoma. Findings of the study overall: The specificity for antigen of the expanded peripheral T cells was not determined. Expanded clones tended on average to be more numerous among CD8+ T cells than CD4+.

The CDR3 totals 19 residues. Germline CDR1 is SGHDN and CDR2 is FVKESK. Trimming removed 4 bases from V and 2 bases from J; junction bases left unmatched: 15. Libraries were prepared by immunoSEQ multiplex PCR; TCRdb keeps only in-frame clonotypes and omits some of them. Of 65,000 to 95,000 clones in the sample, around 93% were seen once. The clonotype originates from an adult with an advanced solid tumor such as melanoma, head and neck, liver or kidney cancer. The sample in question was CD4+ or CD8+ T cells sorted from blood, obtained in a trial of the OX40 agonist ivuxolimab. J is TRBJ2-1 and V is TRBV14; TRBD2 agrees at 9 bases. The CDR3, as DNA: TGTGCCAGCAGCCGGAATTGGTATAGCGGGAGTGGGGCCTACAATGAGCAGTTCTTC. Protein product: CASSRNWYSGSGAYNEQFF.